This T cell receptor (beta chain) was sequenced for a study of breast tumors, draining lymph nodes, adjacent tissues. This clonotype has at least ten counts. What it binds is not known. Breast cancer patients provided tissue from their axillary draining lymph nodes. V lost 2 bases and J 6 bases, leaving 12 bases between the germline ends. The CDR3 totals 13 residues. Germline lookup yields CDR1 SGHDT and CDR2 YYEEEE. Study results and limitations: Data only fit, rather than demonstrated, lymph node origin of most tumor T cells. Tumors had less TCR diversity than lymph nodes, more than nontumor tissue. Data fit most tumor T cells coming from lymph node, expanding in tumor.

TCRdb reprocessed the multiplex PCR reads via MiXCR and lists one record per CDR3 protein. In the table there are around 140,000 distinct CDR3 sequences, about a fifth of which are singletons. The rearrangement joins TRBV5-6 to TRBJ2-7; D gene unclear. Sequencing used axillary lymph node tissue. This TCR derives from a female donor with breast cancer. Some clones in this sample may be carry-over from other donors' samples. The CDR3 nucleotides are TGTGCCAGCAGCTTCCTTATTTTGGGCGAGCAGTACTTC. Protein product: CASSFLILGEQYF.